This is a list of T cell receptor beta chains from one sample in a study of blood T cell repertoires in COVID-19. The protocol was immunoSEQ multiplex PCR, while the TCRdb copy is restricted to in-frame clones and leaves out a portion. The sample has more than 55,000 clones, 90% to 95% seen once. Sequencing was carried out using peripheral blood. All receptors come from a man between 45 and 60 years old with active COVID-19. The CDR3 runs from the conserved cysteine through the conserved F or W. D genes are given only for firm matches. Where a row states a size, it is once, few, many or the class of an expanded clone; other rows omit it.

j_gene: TRBJ2-5; v_gene: TRBV4-2; d_gene: TRBD2; abundance: once; CDR3nt: TGTGCCAGCAGCCAAGAAGGGACTAGCGGGGCAGAGACCCAGTACTTC; CDR3aa: CASSQEGTSGAETQYF
j_gene: TRBJ2-5; v_gene: TRBV15; d_gene: .; abundance: .; CDR3nt: TGTGCCACCAGCCTAACGTCCGGGACTTTTATACAAGAGACCCAGTACTTC; CDR3aa: CATSLTSGTFIQETQYF
j_gene: TRBJ1-4; v_gene: TRBV4-2; d_gene: TRBD1; abundance: .; CDR3nt: TGTGCCAGCAGTCGGGTGGGGACAGCTAATGAAAAACTGTTTTTT; CDR3aa: CASSRVGTANEKLFF
j_gene: TRBJ2-5; v_gene: TRBV5-6; d_gene: .; abundance: .; CDR3nt: TGTGCCAGCAGCCCACGGGGGGCGGGGTGGAGCCTCCAGTACTTC; CDR3aa: CASSPRGAGWSLQYF
j_gene: TRBJ2-1; v_gene: TRBV7-8; d_gene: .; abundance: .; CDR3nt: TGTGCCAGCAGCTTAGGTCGGCTAGTGACTAACAATGAGCAGTTCTTC; CDR3aa: CASSLGRLVTNNEQFF
j_gene: TRBJ1-3; v_gene: TRBV29-1; d_gene: .; abundance: .; CDR3nt: TGCAGCGTTGAAGGGGACAAAGGAAACACCATATATTTT; CDR3aa: CSVEGDKGNTIYF
j_gene: TRBJ2-1; v_gene: TRBV27; d_gene: .; abundance: .; CDR3nt: TGTGCCAGCAGTCAGGGGATTGAGCAGTTCTTC; CDR3aa: CASSQGIEQFF
j_gene: TRBJ2-7; v_gene: TRBV7-9; d_gene: TRBD2; abundance: .; CDR3nt: TGTGCCAGCAGCTTTCCCGGGACTAGCGGGGGTACTAGGGAGGAGCAGTACTTC; CDR3aa: CASSFPGTSGGTREEQYF
j_gene: TRBJ2-7; v_gene: TRBV28; d_gene: TRBD2; abundance: .; CDR3nt: TGTGCCAGCAGTTCGGGGACTACGAACGAGCAGTACTTC; CDR3aa: CASSSGTTNEQYF
j_gene: TRBJ2-7; v_gene: TRBV28; d_gene: TRBD1; abundance: .; CDR3nt: TGTGCCAGCAGTTTATCCCCAGGGGGCGTCTACGAGCAGTACTTC; CDR3aa: CASSLSPGGVYEQYF
j_gene: TRBJ2-3; v_gene: TRBV6-5; d_gene: .; abundance: .; CDR3nt: TGTGCCAGCAGCGGGAGGGACAGAACAGATACGCAGTATTTT; CDR3aa: CASSGRDRTDTQYF
j_gene: TRBJ1-5; v_gene: TRBV4-3; d_gene: .; abundance: .; CDR3nt: TGCGCCAGCAGCCTCCCAAATCAGCCCCAGCATTTT; CDR3aa: CASSLPNQPQHF
j_gene: TRBJ2-3; v_gene: TRBV5-1; d_gene: TRBD2; abundance: .; CDR3nt: TGCGCCAGCAGCCCCACACTAGCGGGGGGGAGAGATACGCAGTATTTT; CDR3aa: CASSPTLAGGRDTQYF
j_gene: TRBJ1-6; v_gene: TRBV27; d_gene: TRBD1; abundance: .; CDR3nt: TGTGCCAGCGCGAGGGGACAGCATTTTTCCTATAATTCACCCCTCCACTTT; CDR3aa: CASARGQHFSYNSPLHF
j_gene: TRBJ2-7; v_gene: TRBV11-3; d_gene: .; abundance: .; CDR3nt: TGTGCCAGCAGCTTTGCAGCGTCTCCATCCTACGAGCAGTACTTC; CDR3aa: CASSFAASPSYEQYF
j_gene: TRBJ2-5; v_gene: TRBV4-2; d_gene: TRBD2; abundance: few; CDR3nt: TGTGCCAGCAGCCAAGATTGGGGCGGGGGAGGCAGGGATAGCCAAGAGACCCAGTACTTC; CDR3aa: CASSQDWGGGGRDSQETQYF
j_gene: TRBJ1-2; v_gene: TRBV24-1; d_gene: .; abundance: .; CDR3nt: TGTGCCACCAGTGACTCGACATGGGGCTACACCTTC; CDR3aa: CATSDSTWGYTF
j_gene: TRBJ1-1; v_gene: TRBV5-5; d_gene: .; abundance: .; CDR3nt: TGTGCCAGCAGCTTGGCATTGGTCTATAGGGAGACTGAAGCTTTCTTT; CDR3aa: CASSLALVYRETEAFF
j_gene: TRBJ2-3; v_gene: TRBV18; d_gene: .; abundance: .; CDR3nt: TGTGCCAGCTCAGTAGGAGCTAGCGGCACAGATACGCAGTATTTT; CDR3aa: CASSVGASGTDTQYF
j_gene: TRBJ2-7; v_gene: TRBV19; d_gene: .; abundance: .; CDR3nt: TGTGCCAGTAGTCCCAGGGGCAGGACCTACGAGCAGTACTTC; CDR3aa: CASSPRGRTYEQYF
j_gene: TRBJ2-1; v_gene: TRBV7-7; d_gene: TRBD2; abundance: .; CDR3nt: TGTGCCAGCAGCCCAGGACAGGGGGGACTAGCGGGCTACAATGAGCAGTTCTTC; CDR3aa: CASSPGQGGLAGYNEQFF